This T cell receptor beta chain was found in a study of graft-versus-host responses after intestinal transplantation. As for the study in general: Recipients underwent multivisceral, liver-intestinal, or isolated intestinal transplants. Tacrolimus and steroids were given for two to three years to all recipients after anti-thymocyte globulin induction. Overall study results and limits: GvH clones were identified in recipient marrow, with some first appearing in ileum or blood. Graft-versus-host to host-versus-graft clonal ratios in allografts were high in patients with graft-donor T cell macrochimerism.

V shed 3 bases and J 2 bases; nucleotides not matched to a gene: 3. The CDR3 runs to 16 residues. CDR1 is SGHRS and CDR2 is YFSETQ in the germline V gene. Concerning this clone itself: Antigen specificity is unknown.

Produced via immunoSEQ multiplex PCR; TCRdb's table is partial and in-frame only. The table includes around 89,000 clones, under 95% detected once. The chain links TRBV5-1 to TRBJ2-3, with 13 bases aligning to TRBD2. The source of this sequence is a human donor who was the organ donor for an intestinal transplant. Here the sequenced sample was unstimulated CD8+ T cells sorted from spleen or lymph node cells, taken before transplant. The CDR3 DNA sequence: TGCGCCAGCAGCTCCACTAGCGGGGGGGTCACAGATACGCAGTATTTT. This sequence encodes CASSSTSGGVTDTQYF.